This TCR beta chain stems from a study of cytomegalovirus exposure and HLA in healthy donors. For the study at large: The Caucasian-associated ancestry cluster contained 81% of the roughly 370 genotyped donors. General observations from the study: The authors assumed roughly uniform sequencing depth across donors for presence/absence analyses. In vitro checks showed that a few CMV-associated chains really do target CMV antigens.

It was with 60 Vbeta and 13 Jbeta primers that the PCR ran. The repertoire was sequenced with immunoSEQ multiplex PCR; TCRdb's copy has only in-frame clones and lacks some. Here the sample spans 200,000 to 250,000 clones, around 85% being singletons. This clone was recorded a few times. Its antigen is undetermined. This TCR was recovered from a girl aged 2 to 9 in good health and CMV-seronegative. Sequenced material: PBMCs.

The DNA for the CDR3 is TGTGCCAGCAGTGTGTACGGGGAGCTGTTTTTT. Residues: CASSVYGELFF. The chain employs TRBV25-1 and TRBJ2-2, with D uncertain. Germline V lookup: CDR1 MGHDK, CDR2 SYGVNS. Trimming took off 4 bases at V and 7 bases at J, with 4 bases between the two ends. CDR3 length: 11 residues. Based on the CDR3 plus reference TRBV25-1 and TRBJ2-2, the full variable domain is EADIYQTPRYLVIGTGKKITLECSQTMGHDKMYWYQQDPGMELHLIHYSYGVNSTEKGDLSSESTVSRIRTEHFPLTLESARPSHTSQYLCASSVYGELFFGEGSRLTVL.